Sequencing of this T cell receptor (beta chain) was carried out in a study of cytomegalovirus exposure and HLA in healthy donors. Trimming shortened V by 9 bases and J by 7 bases, and 12 bases separated the two germline ends. The CDR3 is 11 residues long. From germline, CDR1 is ENHRY and CDR2 SYGVKD. Broader study findings: In an earlier analysis, most TCR beta V segments were productive about 87% or about 30% of the time. Some highly shared sequence variants likely arose as a pipeline artifact.

This PCR relied on a set of 60 Vbeta primers and 13 Jbeta primers. Authors' processing steps: In a later analysis, 70 million to 80 million unique TCR beta chains included roughly 11 million shared by two or more donors. TCRdb keeps only in-frame clones here, not all; method: immunoSEQ multiplex PCR. V and J calls and clone size are given by that table; D and trimming were obtained from the DNA. The repertoire holds fewer than 200,000 clones, with 75% to 85% as singletons. As for this clone: Its cognate antigen is unknown.

This sequence originates from a woman between 18 and 30 years old in good health and CMV-seropositive. This chain joins TRBV10-3 and TRBJ1-2, with D possibly being TRBD1 (6 bases). The material sequenced was PBMCs. CDR3 loop: CAMGGGSGYTF. The CDR3, as DNA: TGTGCCATGGGAGGGGGGTCTGGCTACACCTTC.